The sample holds many counts of the clone carrying this T cell receptor (beta chain). Its antigen is still unknown. With 4 bases removed from V and 12 bases from J, the gap between germline ends came to 10 bases. The CDR3 covers 11 residues. Germline V CDR1 and CDR2: MDHEN, SYDVKM. Constant-region reverse primers amplified full-length variable regions, followed by semi-nested Nested Universal Primer A PCR. TCRdb re-analysed the 5' RACE reads in MiXCR, keeping a single row per CDR3 protein. Of tens of thousands of distinct CDR3 sequences listed, around 28% are singletons. General study points: Tumor memory CD4+ T cell TCR gene usage was found to cluster with blood and lymph node memory CD4+ cells and with lymph node naive CD4+ cells. Tumor Tregs overlapped most with tumor, then blood, naive CD4+ cells.

The V and J genes are TRBV28 and TRBJ2-1; D remains unclear. The sample taken for sequencing was tumor-infiltrating memory CD4+ T cells sorted from the breast tumor. Specified subset: memory CD4+ T cells, CD4+CD45RO+CD25-. This sequence originates from a female donor with breast cancer. CDR3 in amino acids: CASSSPRRQFF. DNA of the CDR3: TGTGCCAGCAGTTCCCCCCGACGGCAGTTCTTC.